The clone carrying this TCR beta chain appeared many times. As yet, its antigen is unknown. The data stem from a study of regulatory T cells in long-lasting Graves disease. This CDR3 is 15 amino acids long. V was clipped by 2 bases and J by 8 bases, with 15 bases between them. Looked up from germline, CDR1 is MNHEY and CDR2 is SVGAGI. Documented time point: persistent/refractory GD, antithyroid drugs over 5 years with positive TRAb. Following extraction of RNA from PBMCs, that RNA was used to make the TCR library. Clinicians diagnosed Graves' disease using American Thyroid Association guidelines. General study points: Repertoires from persistent disease leaned toward TRBV28, TRBJ1-2 and TRBJ2-5.

Arm-PCR of CDR3 regions and iRepertoire HTBI primers were used to build TCR beta libraries. TCRdb re-called the multiplex PCR reads through MiXCR, storing one row per CDR3 protein. The sample includes nearly 350,000 distinct CDR3 sequences, 15% to 20% of them seen just once. Sample: peripheral blood mononuclear cells (PBMCs), taken when the disease was refractory, from a patient treated with antithyroid drugs. The rearrangement joins TRBV6-5 to TRBJ1-4; D might be TRBD1 (5 bases). The sequence derives from a female donor with Graves disease. CDR3 sequence (DNA): TGTGCCAGCAGTTACAGGGGCGAGGGAACGGAAAAACTGTTTTTT. Protein product: CASSYRGEGTEKLFF.